In this sample, the clone carrying this TCR beta chain turned up a few times. Its antigen is as yet unknown. The data stem from a study of T cell repertoires in cytomegalovirus infection. Study-level background: CMV epitopes that were recently identified and HLA-C-restricted were used alongside well-studied HLA-B-restricted ones. Based on public TCR beta signatures, there were indications of CMV infection and of a matching HLA type.

With 2 bases removed from V and 4 bases from J, the gap between germline ends came to 9 bases. CDR3 length: 14 residues. CDR1 is DFQATT, CDR2 SNEGSKA, per germline (reference sequence). TCRdb reprocessed the reads with MiXCR, giving one entry per CDR3 protein. The sample lists approximately 600,000 distinct CDR3 sequences, roughly 43% occurring once. V gene TRBV20-1 combines with J gene TRBJ2-6; no firm D call. Sequenced material: cultured PBMCs, taken from culture after CMV antigen stimulation. This sequence originates from a human donor in good health (CMV status not recorded). Some clones in this sample may be carry-over from other donors' samples. Here the CDR3 DNA reads TGCAGTGCTAGACCGGAGACCGGGGCCAACGTCCTGACTTTC. This codes for CSARPETGANVLTF.